A selection of T cell receptor beta chains follows, all from one sample in a study of blood T cell repertoires in COVID-19. TCRdb's table, derived via immunoSEQ multiplex PCR, lists solely in-frame clones and lacks some. The data hold tens of thousands of clones, with about 85% observed a single time. The sequencing sample was made of peripheral blood. Source of these receptors: a man older than 75 with acute or convalescent COVID-19. Both conserved end residues are part of each CDR3. D genes are given only for firm matches. Only part of the rows carry a size: once, few, many, or a class if the clone is expanded.

.,TRBJ1-5,TRBV15,.,CATSDLTSSNQPQHF,TGTGCCACCAGCGATTTAACCAGTAGCAATCAGCCCCAGCATTTT
TRBD1,TRBJ2-2,TRBV7-3,.,CASSQGQDTGELFF,TGTGCCAGCAGCCAGGGACAGGACACCGGGGAGCTGTTTTTT
TRBD2,TRBJ2-7,TRBV19,.,CASSKSPTGVTSGTPYEQYF,TGTGCCAGTAGTAAGTCCCCGACAGGCGTGACTAGCGGAACCCCCTACGAGCAGTACTTC
.,TRBJ2-2,TRBV29-1,.,CSALRFTGELFF,TGCAGCGCCTTGCGGTTCACCGGGGAGCTGTTTTTT
.,TRBJ1-1,TRBV5-1,.,CASSLAGILNTEAFF,TGCGCCAGCAGCTTGGCCGGGATATTGAACACTGAAGCTTTCTTT
TRBD2,TRBJ2-3,TRBV9,.,CASSPRTSGRAGGTQYF,TGTGCCAGCAGCCCCCGGACTAGCGGGAGGGCCGGGGGGACGCAGTATTTT
.,TRBJ1-3,TRBV2,.,CASSERDISSGNTIYF,TGTGCCAGCAGTGAACGCGATATAAGCTCTGGAAACACCATATATTTT
TRBD1,TRBJ1-2,TRBV19,.,CATTDRGYGYTF,TGTGCCACCACGGACAGGGGGTATGGCTACACCTTC
.,TRBJ2-7,TRBV7-2,.,CASSLLSRVYEQYF,TGTGCCAGCAGCTTATTGTCCCGGGTATACGAGCAGTACTTC
TRBD2,TRBJ2-1,TRBV6-1,.,CASSAVRTSGSDEQFF,TGTGCCAGCAGTGCCGTTAGGACTAGCGGGAGTGATGAGCAGTTCTTC
.,TRBJ2-1,TRBV5-1,.,CASSPDRFLYNEQFF,TGCGCCAGCAGCCCGGACAGATTTCTATACAATGAGCAGTTCTTC
.,TRBJ1-3,TRBV28,.,CASSPPAGGNTIYF,TGTGCCAGCAGCCCGCCGGCGGGAGGAAACACCATATATTTT
.,TRBJ1-2,TRBV5-1,.,CASSLQGEKNYGYTF,TGCGCCAGCAGCTTACAGGGTGAGAAGAACTATGGCTACACCTTC
.,TRBJ2-5,TRBV7-6,.,CASSLTRVETQYF,TGTGCCAGCAGCTTAACCAGGGTGGAGACCCAGTACTTC
TRBD1,TRBJ2-7,TRBV24-1,.,CATSDAKMLGQGVYEQYF,TGTGCCACCAGTGATGCTAAAATGTTGGGACAGGGGGTTTACGAGCAGTACTTC
TRBD1,TRBJ1-6,TRBV5-6,.,CASSLATGDNSPLHF,TGTGCCAGCAGCTTGGCAACAGGGGACAATTCACCCCTCCACTTT
TRBD1,TRBJ1-1,TRBV10-3,.,CAISARQGETEAFF,TGTGCCATCAGTGCGCGACAGGGGGAAACTGAAGCTTTCTTT
TRBD1,TRBJ1-6,TRBV27,.,CASSLFRDREGSPLHF,TGTGCCAGCAGTTTGTTCCGGGACAGGGAGGGGTCACCCCTCCACTTT
TRBD1,TRBJ1-3,TRBV10-2,few,CASKGTGLGGNTIYF,TGCGCCAGCAAGGGGACAGGCTTAGGTGGAAACACCATATATTTT
.,TRBJ1-6,TRBV7-9,.,CASSLIQGRSSYNSPLHF,TGTGCCAGCAGCCTAATCCAGGGTCGGAGCTCCTATAATTCACCCCTCCACTTT
.,TRBJ1-4,TRBV18,.,CASSPSANGVEEKLFF,TGTGCCAGCTCACCGTCCGCCAACGGAGTCGAAGAAAAACTGTTTTTT
.,TRBJ2-7,TRBV18,.,CASSPSGSSYEQYF,TGTGCCAGCTCACCGAGCGGCAGCTCCTACGAGCAGTACTTC
TRBD1,TRBJ1-5,TRBV18,.,CASSGTGRNQPQHF,TGTGCCAGCTCCGGGACAGGGAGAAATCAGCCCCAGCATTTT
.,TRBJ2-1,TRBV27,.,CASSFGGYSYNEQFF,TGTGCCAGCAGTTTTGGCGGGTACTCCTACAATGAGCAGTTCTTC
.,TRBJ2-7,TRBV28,few,CASNLGGLVYEQYF,TGTGCCAGCAACCTCGGAGGCCTAGTCTACGAGCAGTACTTC
.,TRBJ2-6,TRBV7-9,.,CASSFFGSGLGANVLTF,TGTGCCAGCAGCTTTTTTGGGTCAGGGCTAGGGGCCAACGTCCTGACTTTC
.,TRBJ2-2,TRBV6-5,few,CASPRGLDTGELFF,TGTGCCAGTCCTCGGGGTTTGGACACCGGGGAGCTGTTTTTT
TRBD2,TRBJ2-1,TRBV5-1,.,CASSGEGSSYNEQFF,TGCGCCAGCAGCGGGGAGGGGAGCTCCTACAATGAGCAGTTCTTC
.,TRBJ1-1,TRBV24-1,.,CATRGRENTEAFF,TGTGCCACCAGAGGACGGGAGAACACTGAAGCTTTCTTT
TRBD1,TRBJ2-3,TRBV29-1,.,CSVGTGSSDTQYF,TGCAGCGTTGGGACAGGGAGTTCAGATACGCAGTATTTT
TRBD2,TRBJ2-7,TRBV5-6,.,CASSLRTSGALGEQYF,TGTGCCAGCAGCCTAAGGACTAGCGGGGCTTTAGGCGAGCAGTACTTC
TRBD2,TRBJ2-6,TRBV2,.,CASRWEGIGGANVLTF,TGTGCCAGCAGGTGGGAGGGTATTGGTGGGGCCAACGTCCTGACTTTC
TRBD1,TRBJ1-6,TRBV7-2,.,CASSLSFPGQGTYNSPLHF,TGTGCCAGCAGCTTATCGTTCCCGGGACAGGGGACATATAATTCACCCCTCCACTTT
TRBD1,TRBJ2-5,TRBV19,.,CASSIYLRGKQETQYF,TGTGCCAGTAGTATCTATCTCAGGGGGAAACAAGAGACCCAGTACTTC
.,TRBJ1-3,TRBV10-3,.,CAISETTGNTIYF,TGTGCCATCAGTGAGACAACTGGAAACACCATATATTTT
.,TRBJ2-3,TRBV5-1,.,CASSLLRDRSTDTQYF,TGCGCCAGCAGCTTGCTGCGGGACAGATCCACAGATACGCAGTATTTT
TRBD1,TRBJ2-5,TRBV27,once,CASRRPGQGPETQYF,TGTGCCAGCAGGAGGCCGGGACAGGGGCCGGAGACCCAGTACTTC
.,TRBJ2-3,TRBV29-1,.,CSVLGGMLIDTQYF,TGCAGCGTTCTAGGCGGGATGTTAATTGATACGCAGTATTTT
TRBD1,TRBJ2-5,TRBV24-1,.,CATSDSLWGQGGLARETQYF,TGTGCCACCAGTGATTCTCTTTGGGGACAGGGAGGGTTGGCAAGGGAGACCCAGTACTTC
.,TRBJ1-3,TRBV4-1,.,CASSQPQGRSGNTIYF,TGCGCCAGCAGCCAACCGCAGGGTAGGTCTGGAAACACCATATATTTT
TRBD2,TRBJ2-7,TRBV7-8,once,CASSWTSGGTYEQYF,TGTGCCAGCAGCTGGACTAGCGGGGGCACCTACGAGCAGTACTTC
.,TRBJ1-6,TRBV2,few,CASSERPDKNSPLHF,TGTGCCAGCAGTGAAAGGCCAGACAAAAATTCACCCCTCCACTTT
.,TRBJ2-6,TRBV6-6,.,CASSRRGSSGANVLTF,TGTGCCAGCAGTCGAAGGGGCAGCTCTGGGGCCAACGTCCTGACTTTC
TRBD2,TRBJ2-2,TRBV11-3,few,CASSLDPLAGGSGELFF,TGTGCCAGCAGCTTAGATCCTTTGGCGGGAGGTTCCGGGGAGCTGTTTTTT
.,TRBJ1-4,TRBV19,.,CASRGGRASNEKLFF,TGTGCCAGTAGGGGCGGGAGGGCCTCTAATGAAAAACTGTTTTTT
.,TRBJ1-1,TRBV6-5,.,CASSSEPLGLRAFF,TGTGCCAGCAGCTCCGAGCCACTCGGACTGAGAGCTTTCTTT
.,TRBJ2-2,TRBV7-9,once,CASSADSNTGELFF,TGTGCCAGCAGCGCGGACTCCAACACCGGGGAGCTGTTTTTT
.,TRBJ1-4,TRBV5-4,.,CASSLVSNEKLFF,TGTGCCAGCAGCTTGGTTAGTAATGAAAAACTGTTTTTT